This T cell receptor beta chain came from a study of blood T cell repertoires in COVID-19. The wider study: Samples came from the United States, Italy and Spain, spanning acute and convalescent COVID-19. The analysed material was cDNA or gDNA that came from T cells, B-cell-depleted T cells, or PBMCs.

Clinical history reported by participants formed the basis on which cohorts were assigned. In germline, CDR1 is LGHNA, CDR2 YNFKEQ. Trimming shortened V by 5 bases and J by 7 bases, and 17 bases separated the two germline ends. The CDR3 contains 15 residues. Sequenced by immunoSEQ multiplex PCR; TCRdb stores in-frame clones only, minus some. The repertoire holds approximately 200,000 clones, with around 87% as singletons. J is TRBJ1-4 and V is TRBV4-2, with a possible D match to TRBD1 (6 bases). The sequencing input was PBMCs or T cells enriched from blood (not recorded which). This sequence originates from a woman younger than 45 who had recovered from COVID-19. The CDR3 reads CASSKLGTMREKLFF. For the CDR3, the DNA is TGTGCCAGCAGCAAACTCGGGACAATGCGTGAAAAACTGTTTTTT.